This TCR beta chain was sequenced during a study of cytomegalovirus exposure and HLA in healthy donors. The CDR3 is 14 residues long. Trimming took 5 bases from V and 7 from J, leaving 18 bases between them. Germline CDR1 reads LNHDA; CDR2 reads SQIVND (reference sequence). The PCR ran on 60 Vbeta and 13 Jbeta primers. Source study methods: In a later analysis, of tens of millions of unique beta chains, roughly 11 million appeared in at least two donors. Profiling relied on immunoSEQ multiplex PCR, and the TCRdb table lists in-frame clones only, not all of them. The DNA gave D and trimming, while V, J and clone size come from that table. The sample lists 140,000 or so clones, 72% seen once, with roughly 2.1% in the top ten.

The rearrangement links TRBV19 to TRBJ2-7; weak D call: TRBD1 (6 bases). The source of this sequence is a man aged 35-49 years in good health and CMV-seronegative. The specimen was PBMCs. The CDR3 DNA reads as TGTGCCAGTAGTCCACAGGGAACGGTTTGGGAGCAGTACTTC. The encoded protein is CASSPQGTVWEQYF. Drawing the rest from reference TRBV19 and TRBJ2-7, the complete variable domain is DGGITQSPKYLFRKEGQNVTLSCEQNLNHDAMYWYRQDPGQGLRLIYYSQIVNDFQKGDIAEGYSVSREKKESFPLTVTSAQKNPTAFYLCASSPQGTVWEQYFGPGTRLTVT.